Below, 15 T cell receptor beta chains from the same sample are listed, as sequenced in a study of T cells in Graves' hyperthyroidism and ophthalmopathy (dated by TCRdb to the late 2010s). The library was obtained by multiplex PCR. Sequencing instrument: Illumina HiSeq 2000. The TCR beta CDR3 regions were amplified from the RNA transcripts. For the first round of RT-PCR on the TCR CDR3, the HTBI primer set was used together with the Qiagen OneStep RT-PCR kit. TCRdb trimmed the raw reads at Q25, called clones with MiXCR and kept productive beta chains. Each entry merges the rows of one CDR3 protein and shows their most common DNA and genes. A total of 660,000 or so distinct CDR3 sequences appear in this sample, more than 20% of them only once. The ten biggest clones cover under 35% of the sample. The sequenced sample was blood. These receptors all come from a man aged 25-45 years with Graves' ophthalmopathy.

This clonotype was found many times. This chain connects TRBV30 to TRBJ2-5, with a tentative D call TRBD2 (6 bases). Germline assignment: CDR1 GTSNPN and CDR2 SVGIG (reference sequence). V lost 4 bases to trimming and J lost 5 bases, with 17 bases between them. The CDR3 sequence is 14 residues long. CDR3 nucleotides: TGTGCCTGGAAGGCACCCGGGGGTCAGGAGACCCAGTACTTC. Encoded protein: CAWKAPGGQETQYF.

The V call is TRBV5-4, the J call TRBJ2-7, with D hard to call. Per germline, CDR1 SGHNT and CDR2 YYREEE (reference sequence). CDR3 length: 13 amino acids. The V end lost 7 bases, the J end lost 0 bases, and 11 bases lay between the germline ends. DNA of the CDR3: TGTGCCAGCCGACCATCGAGCTCCTACGAGCAGTACTTC. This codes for CASRPSSSYEQYF.

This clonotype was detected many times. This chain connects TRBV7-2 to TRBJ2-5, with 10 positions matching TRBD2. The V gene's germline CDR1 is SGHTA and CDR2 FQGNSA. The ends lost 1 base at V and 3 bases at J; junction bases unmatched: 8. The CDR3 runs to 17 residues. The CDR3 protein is CASSLEGLAGGEETQYF. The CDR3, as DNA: TGTGCCAGCAGCTTAGAAGGGTTAGCGGGAGGCGAAGAGACCCAGTACTTC.

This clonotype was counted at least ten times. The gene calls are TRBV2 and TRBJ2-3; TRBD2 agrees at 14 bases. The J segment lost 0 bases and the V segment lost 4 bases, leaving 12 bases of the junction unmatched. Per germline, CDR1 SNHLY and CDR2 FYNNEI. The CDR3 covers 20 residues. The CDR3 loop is CASSGPPGTSGSVSTDTQYF. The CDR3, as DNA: TGTGCCAGCAGTGGACCCCCGGGGACTAGCGGGAGTGTGAGCACAGATACGCAGTATTTT.

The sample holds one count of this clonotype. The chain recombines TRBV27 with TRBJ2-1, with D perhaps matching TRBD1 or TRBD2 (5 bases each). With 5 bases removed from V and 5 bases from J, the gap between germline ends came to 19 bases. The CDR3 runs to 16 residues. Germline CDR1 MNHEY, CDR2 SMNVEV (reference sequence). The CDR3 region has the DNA TGTGCCAGCAGTCCCCCGGGGCGGGCCCCACACAATGAGCAGTTCTTC. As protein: CASSPPGRAPHNEQFF.

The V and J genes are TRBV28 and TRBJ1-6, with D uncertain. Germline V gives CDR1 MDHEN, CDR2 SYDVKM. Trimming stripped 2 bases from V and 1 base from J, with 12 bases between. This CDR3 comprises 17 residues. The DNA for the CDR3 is TGTGCCAGCAGTTTACCGGCGGTTTGGTCCTATAATTCACCCCTCCACTTT. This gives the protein CASSLPAVWSYNSPLHF.

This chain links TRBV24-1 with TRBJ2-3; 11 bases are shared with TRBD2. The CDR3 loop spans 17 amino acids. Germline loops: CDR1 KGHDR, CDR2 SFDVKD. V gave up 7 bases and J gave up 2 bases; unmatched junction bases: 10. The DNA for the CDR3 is TGTGCCACCAGCTTCCCGGGACTAGCGGAAATCACAGATACGCAGTATTTT. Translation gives CATSFPGLAEITDTQYF.

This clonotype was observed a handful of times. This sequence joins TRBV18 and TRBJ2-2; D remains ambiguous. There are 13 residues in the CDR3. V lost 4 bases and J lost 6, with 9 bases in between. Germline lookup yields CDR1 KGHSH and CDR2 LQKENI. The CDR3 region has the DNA TGTGCCAGCTCACAGACCGGGCCCGGGGAGCTGTTTTTT. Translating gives CASSQTGPGELFF.

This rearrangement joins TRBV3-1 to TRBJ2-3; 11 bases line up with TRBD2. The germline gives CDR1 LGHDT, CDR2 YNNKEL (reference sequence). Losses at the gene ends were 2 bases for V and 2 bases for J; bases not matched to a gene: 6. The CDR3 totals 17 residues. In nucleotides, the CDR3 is TGTGCCAGCAGCCAAAACCCGGGACTAGCGGCCACAGATACGCAGTATTTT. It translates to CASSQNPGLAATDTQYF.

CDR3 region: CASSLVAGGSMKTQYF. CDR3 coding DNA: TGTGCCAGCAGCTTAGTTGCGGGAGGTTCAATGAAGACCCAGTACTTC. The chain is built from TRBV7-2 and TRBJ2-5; 8 nucleotides match TRBD2. The V gene end was trimmed by 1 base and the J gene end by 6 bases; junction bases not matched to a gene: 10. CDR3 length: 16 residues. Germline CDR1 reads SGHTA; CDR2 reads FQGNSA.

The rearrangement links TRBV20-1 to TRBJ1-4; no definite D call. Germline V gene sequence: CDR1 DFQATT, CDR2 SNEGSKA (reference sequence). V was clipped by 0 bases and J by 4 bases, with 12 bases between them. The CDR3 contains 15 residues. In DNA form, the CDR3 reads TGCAGTGCTAGAGATATAGTGGGGAGTAATGAAAAACTGTTTTTT. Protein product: CSARDIVGSNEKLFF.

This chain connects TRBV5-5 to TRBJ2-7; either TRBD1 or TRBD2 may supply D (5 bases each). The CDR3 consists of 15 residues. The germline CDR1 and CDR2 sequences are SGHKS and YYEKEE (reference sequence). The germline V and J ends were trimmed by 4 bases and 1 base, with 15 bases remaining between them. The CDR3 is CASSRDQGISYEQYF. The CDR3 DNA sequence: TGTGCCAGCAGCCGGGACCAGGGTATTTCCTACGAGCAGTACTTC.

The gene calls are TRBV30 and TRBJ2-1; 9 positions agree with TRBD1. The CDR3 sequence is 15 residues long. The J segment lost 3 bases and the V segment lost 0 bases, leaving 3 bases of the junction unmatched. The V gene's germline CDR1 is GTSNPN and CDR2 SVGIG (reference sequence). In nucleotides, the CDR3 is TGTGCCTGGAGTGTAGGGACAGGGTACTACAATGAGCAGTTCTTC. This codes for CAWSVGTGYYNEQFF. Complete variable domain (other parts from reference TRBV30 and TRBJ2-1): SQTIHQWPATLVQPVGSPLSLECTVEGTSNPNLYWYRQAAGRGLQLLFYSVGIGQISSEVPQNLSASRPQDRQFILSSKKLLLSDSGFYLCAWSVGTGYYNEQFFGPGTRLTVL.

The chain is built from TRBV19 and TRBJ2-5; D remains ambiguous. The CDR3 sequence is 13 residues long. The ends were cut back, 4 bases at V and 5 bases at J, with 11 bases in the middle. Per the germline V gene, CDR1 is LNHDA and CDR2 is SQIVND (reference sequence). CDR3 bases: TGTGCCAGTAGTACCGAGACGGCTGAGACCCAGTACTTC. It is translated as CASSTETAETQYF.

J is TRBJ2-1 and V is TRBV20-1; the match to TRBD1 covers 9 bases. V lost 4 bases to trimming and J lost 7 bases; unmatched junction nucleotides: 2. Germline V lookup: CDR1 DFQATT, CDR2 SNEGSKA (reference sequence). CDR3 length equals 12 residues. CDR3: CSANGQGNEQFF. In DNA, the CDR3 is TGCAGTGCTAACGGACAGGGGAATGAGCAGTTCTTC.